Following are 18 T cell receptor beta chains from one sample sequenced in a study of blood T cell repertoires in COVID-19. The repertoire was sequenced with immunoSEQ multiplex PCR; TCRdb's copy has only in-frame clones and lacks some. The repertoire includes about 200,000 clones, roughly four fifths of them detected once, and about 6.9% sits in the top ten. Sequenced: peripheral blood. These receptors all stem from a human donor with acute or convalescent COVID-19. The donor label of this sample is uncertain.

The rearrangement joins TRBV9 to TRBJ1-1; D remains ambiguous. V shed 4 bases and J shed 2 bases, with 12 bases lying between them. The CDR3 is made up of 14 amino acids. The germline CDR1 and CDR2 sequences are SGDLS and YYNGEE. CDR3 DNA sequence: TGTGCCAGCAGCCTATCGGGAACCAACACTGAAGCTTTCTTT. This sequence encodes CASSLSGTNTEAFF.

This clone was counted only a few times. The V and J genes are TRBV18 and TRBJ2-2; a weak D match, TRBD2 (6 bases). CDR3 size: 16 residues. The V and J ends lost 4 bases and 5 bases respectively, with 17 bases between them. CDR1 KGHSH and CDR2 LQKENI come from the germline V gene. CDR3 nucleotide sequence: TGTGCCAGCTCACTACTTAGCGGCAGTGGAACCGGGGAGCTGTTTTTT. This encodes CASSLLSGSGTGELFF.

The J gene is TRBJ1-2, the V gene TRBV28; D call uncertain. The V end lost 4 bases, the J end lost 7 bases, and 10 bases lay between the germline ends. Germline CDR1 and CDR2: MDHEN and SYDVKM. This CDR3 has 12 amino acids. CDR3 DNA: TGTGCCAGCAGTTCCCTTGGCGGTGGCTACACCTTC. Encoded protein: CASSSLGGGYTF.

The chain recombines TRBV18 with TRBJ1-2, with D hard to call. The V end was cut by 2 bases, the J end by 8 bases, with 9 bases between. CDR1 is KGHSH and CDR2 is LQKENI in the germline V gene. CDR3 length equals 12 residues. In nucleotides, the CDR3 is TGTGCCAGCTCACCAACGGGAGAGGGCTACACCTTC. This translates into CASSPTGEGYTF.

This clone has only a few counts. The J gene is TRBJ2-6, the V gene TRBV4-1; TRBD1 agrees at 7 bases. CDR1 is MGHRA, CDR2 YSYEKL, per germline. V lost 1 base and J lost 1; bases outside the gene matches: 4. There are 17 residues in the CDR3. CDR3 nucleotides: TGCGCCAGCAGCCAAGTAGCCAGGGGGTCTGGGGCCAACGTCCTGACTTTC. Protein product: CASSQVARGSGANVLTF.

In this sample, this clone turned up a few times. The chain links TRBV9 to TRBJ1-1; the match to TRBD1 covers 10 bases. This CDR3 spans 15 amino acids. V lost 4 bases, J lost 6 bases, and 9 bases stayed unmatched. Germline values: CDR1 SGDLS, CDR2 YYNGEE. The CDR3 nucleotides read TGTGCCAGCAGCCCGACGGGACAGGGGAGGGCTGAAGCTTTCTTT. Translation: CASSPTGQGRAEAFF.

The chain uses TRBV28 and TRBJ1-5, with a weak D call TRBD1 (6 bases). The germline V and J ends were trimmed by 7 bases and 3 bases, with 16 bases remaining between them. The germline V gene has CDR1 MDHEN and CDR2 SYDVKM. The CDR3 loop spans 15 amino acids. In DNA, the CDR3 is TGTGCCAGCACCTCCACAGGGATGGACAATCAGCCCCAGCATTTT. Its protein is CASTSTGMDNQPQHF.

The genes are TRBV24-1 and TRBJ2-3; 9 bases map to TRBD1. The CDR3 length is 16 residues. V lost 4 bases to trimming and J lost 7 bases; unmatched junction nucleotides: 11. Germline assignment: CDR1 KGHDR and CDR2 SFDVKD. This chain's CDR3 is CATSETGTGKGYTQYF. Here the CDR3 DNA reads TGTGCCACCAGTGAAACCGGGACAGGGAAGGGATATACGCAGTATTTT.

There are a few counts of this clone. The chain uses TRBV6-5 and TRBJ1-1, with D maybe TRBD1 (5 bases). V was cut by 7 bases and J by 7 bases, with 16 bases left in between. Germline CDR1 MNHEY, CDR2 SVGAGI. CDR3 size: 13 residues. CDR3 DNA: TGTGCCAGCACCCCACTGGGGGGTAATGAAGCTTTCTTT. The encoded protein is CASTPLGGNEAFF.

This clone has just a few counts. The gene calls are TRBV27 and TRBJ1-4, with 10 bases matching TRBD1. The V segment lost 8 bases and the J segment 6 bases; nucleotides outside the gene matches: 9. The V gene's germline CDR1 is MNHEY and CDR2 SMNVEV (reference sequence). The CDR3 length is 15 residues. CDR3: CASSLGGTGDEKLFF. CDR3 bases: TGTGCCAGCTCCTTGGGGGGGACAGGGGATGAAAAACTGTTTTTT.

This sequence joins TRBV24-1 and TRBJ2-7; 9 bases are a match to TRBD1. Per the germline V gene, CDR1 is KGHDR and CDR2 is SFDVKD. This CDR3 spans 19 amino acids. Trimming cost V 2 bases and J 3 bases; bases outside gene matches: 16. The CDR3 reads CATSDSPRDRVRENYEQYF. CDR3 DNA sequence: TGTGCCACCAGTGATTCACCCCGGGACAGGGTTCGAGAGAACTACGAGCAGTACTTC.

This chain links TRBV10-2 with TRBJ2-2; 11 bases map to TRBD1. Losses at the gene ends were 6 bases for V and 5 bases for J; bases not matched to a gene: 8. CDR1 and CDR2 (germline): WSHSY, SAAADI. This CDR3 spans 16 amino acids. CDR3 nucleotide sequence: TGCGCCAGCAGCCAGCACCGGGACAGGGGGACCGGGGAGCTGTTTTTT. It encodes CASSQHRDRGTGELFF.

V gene TRBV7-8 combines with J gene TRBJ1-3; D uncertain. Trimming removed 5 bases from V and 0 bases from J, with 11 bases in between. The germline V gene encodes CDR1 SGHVS and CDR2 FQNEAQ. CDR3 length equals 15 residues. DNA of the CDR3: TGTGCCAGCAGCCCGATGGAGTTCTCTGGAAACACCATATATTTT. It translates to CASSPMEFSGNTIYF.

The chain combines TRBV30 with TRBJ2-1; 12 bases match TRBD2. Germline CDR1 GTSNPN, CDR2 SVGIG (reference sequence). V trimming: 0 bases; J trimming: 4 bases; junction bases outside the gene matches: 16. The CDR3 covers 20 residues. The CDR3 region has the DNA TGTGCCTGGAGTGTGTTCCCCGGGGCTAGCGGGAGGGCACGGTACAATGAGCAGTTCTTC. Its protein product is CAWSVFPGASGRARYNEQFF.

The DNA for the CDR3 is TGTGCCAGCAGCTTGACAGGAACTAATGAAAAACTGTTTTTT. As protein: CASSLTGTNEKLFF. The V call is TRBV5-6, the J call TRBJ1-4; possibly TRBD1 for D (5 bases). The CDR3 sequence is 14 residues long. V lost 1 base and J 1 base, leaving 5 bases between the germline ends. Per the germline V gene, CDR1 is SGHDT and CDR2 is YYEEEE.

The gene calls are TRBV30 and TRBJ1-1; no firm D call. In germline, CDR1 is GTSNPN, CDR2 SVGIG (reference sequence). V lost 0 bases and J lost 7, with 9 bases in between. The CDR3 contains 12 residues. CDR3 loop: CAWSVSRVEAFF. CDR3 nucleotide sequence: TGTGCCTGGAGTGTATCGAGGGTTGAAGCTTTCTTT.

This chain uses TRBV19 with TRBJ2-6; a weak D match, TRBD1 (6 bases). CDR3 length equals 17 residues. V lost 1 base and J lost 2, with 12 bases in between. Germline values: CDR1 LNHDA, CDR2 SQIVND (reference sequence). The CDR3 region is CASSIGTGSTGANVLTF. DNA for the CDR3: TGTGCCAGTAGTATAGGAACAGGGTCTACTGGGGCCAACGTCCTGACTTTC.

This clone has more than one count but fewer than ten. This chain joins TRBV30 and TRBJ2-5; 8 positions match TRBD2. Germline-derived CDR1 and CDR2 are GTSNPN and SVGIG (reference sequence). This CDR3 region has 14 residues. Germline trimming cut 0 bases from V and 5 bases from J; bases unmatched to any gene: 5. Here the CDR3 DNA reads TGTGCCTGGAGTGTGGCGGGAGGAGGCGAGACCCAGTACTTC. This codes for CAWSVAGGGETQYF.